This entry describes one T cell receptor (beta chain). Libraries were prepared by immunoSEQ multiplex PCR; TCRdb keeps only in-frame clonotypes and omits some of them. The data show approximately 100,000 clones, over 75% seen once. The sample comes from a study of blood T cell repertoires in COVID-19. Germline CDR1 reads LNHNV; CDR2 reads YYDKDF (reference sequence). This CDR3 has 16 amino acids. J lost 4 bases, V lost 0 bases, and 9 bases had no gene match. The sequencing input was peripheral blood. The chain combines TRBV15 with TRBJ2-7; 7 bases map to TRBD1. This TCR was sampled from a human donor in a cohort sampled during active COVID-19. The CDR3 sequence: CATSRDPAGGGYEQYF. In DNA, the CDR3 is TGTGCCACCAGCAGAGATCCGGCAGGGGGTGGGTACGAGCAGTACTTC.